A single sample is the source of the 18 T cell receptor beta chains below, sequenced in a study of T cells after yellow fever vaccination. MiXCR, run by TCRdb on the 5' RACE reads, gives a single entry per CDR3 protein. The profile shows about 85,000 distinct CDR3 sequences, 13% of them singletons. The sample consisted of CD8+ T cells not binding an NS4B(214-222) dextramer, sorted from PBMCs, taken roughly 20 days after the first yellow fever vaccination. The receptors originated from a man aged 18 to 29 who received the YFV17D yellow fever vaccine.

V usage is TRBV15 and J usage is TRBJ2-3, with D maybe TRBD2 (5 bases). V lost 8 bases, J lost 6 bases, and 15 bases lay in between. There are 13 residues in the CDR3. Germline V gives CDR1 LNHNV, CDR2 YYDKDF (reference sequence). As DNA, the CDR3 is TGTGCCACCCGGGGAGCGAATCGGGATACGCAGTATTTT. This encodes CATRGANRDTQYF.

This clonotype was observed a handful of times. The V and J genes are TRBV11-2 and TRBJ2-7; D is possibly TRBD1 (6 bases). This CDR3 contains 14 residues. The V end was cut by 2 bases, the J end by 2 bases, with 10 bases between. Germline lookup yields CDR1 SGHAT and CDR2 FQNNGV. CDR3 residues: CASSLPDSTYEQYF. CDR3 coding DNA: TGTGCCAGCAGCTTACCGGACAGTACCTACGAGCAGTACTTC.

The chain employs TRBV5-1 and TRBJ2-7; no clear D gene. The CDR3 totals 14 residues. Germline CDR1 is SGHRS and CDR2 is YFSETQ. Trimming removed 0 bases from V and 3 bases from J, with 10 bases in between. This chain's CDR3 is CASSLGGGRYEQYF. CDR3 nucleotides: TGCGCCAGCAGCTTGGGAGGCGGACGCTACGAGCAGTACTTC.

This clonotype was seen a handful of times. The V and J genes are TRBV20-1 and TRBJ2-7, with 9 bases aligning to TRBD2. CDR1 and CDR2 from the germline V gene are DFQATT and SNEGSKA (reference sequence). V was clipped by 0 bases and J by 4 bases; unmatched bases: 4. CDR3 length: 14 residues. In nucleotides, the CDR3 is TGCAGTGCTAGAGATCGGCGGGGGGGGTACGAGCAGTACGTC. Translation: CSARDRRGGYEQYV.

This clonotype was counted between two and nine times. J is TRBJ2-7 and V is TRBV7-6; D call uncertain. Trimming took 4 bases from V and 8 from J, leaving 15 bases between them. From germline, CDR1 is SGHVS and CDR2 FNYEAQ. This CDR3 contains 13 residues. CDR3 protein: CASSSYQVEKQYF. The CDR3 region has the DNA TGTGCCAGCAGCTCCTATCAGGTGGAAAAGCAGTACTTC.

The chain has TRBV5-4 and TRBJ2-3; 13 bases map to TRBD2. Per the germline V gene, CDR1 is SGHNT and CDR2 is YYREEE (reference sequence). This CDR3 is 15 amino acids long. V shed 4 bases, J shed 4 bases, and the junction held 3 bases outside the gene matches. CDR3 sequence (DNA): TGTGCCAGCAGCGGGACTAGCGGGGCTTCAGATACGCAGTATTTT. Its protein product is CASSGTSGASDTQYF.

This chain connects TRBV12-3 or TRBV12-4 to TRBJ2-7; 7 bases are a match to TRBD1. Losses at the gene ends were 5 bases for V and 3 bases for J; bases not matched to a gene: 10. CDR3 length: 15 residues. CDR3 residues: CASSPVGGQRYEQYF. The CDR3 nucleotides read TGTGCCAGCAGTCCGGTAGGGGGACAGCGCTACGAGCAGTACTTC.

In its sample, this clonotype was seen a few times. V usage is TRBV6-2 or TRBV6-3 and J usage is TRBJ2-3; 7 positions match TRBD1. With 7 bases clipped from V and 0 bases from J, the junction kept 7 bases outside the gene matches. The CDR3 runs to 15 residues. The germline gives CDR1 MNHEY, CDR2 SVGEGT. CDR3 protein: CASTRDSPSTDTQYF. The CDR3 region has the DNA TGTGCCAGCACCAGGGACAGTCCTAGCACAGATACGCAGTATTTT.

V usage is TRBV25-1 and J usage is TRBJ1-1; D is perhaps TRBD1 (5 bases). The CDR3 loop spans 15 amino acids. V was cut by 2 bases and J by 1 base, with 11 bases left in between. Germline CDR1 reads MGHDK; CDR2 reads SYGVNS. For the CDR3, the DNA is TGTGCCAGCAGTGAAGGGGCAGTATCGAACACTGAAGCTTTCTTT. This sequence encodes CASSEGAVSNTEAFF.

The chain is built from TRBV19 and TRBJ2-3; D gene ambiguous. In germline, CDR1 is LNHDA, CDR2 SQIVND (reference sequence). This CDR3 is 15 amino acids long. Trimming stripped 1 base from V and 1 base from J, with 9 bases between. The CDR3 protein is CASSIVARGTDTQYF. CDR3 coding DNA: TGTGCCAGTAGTATAGTTGCTCGCGGCACAGATACGCAGTATTTT.

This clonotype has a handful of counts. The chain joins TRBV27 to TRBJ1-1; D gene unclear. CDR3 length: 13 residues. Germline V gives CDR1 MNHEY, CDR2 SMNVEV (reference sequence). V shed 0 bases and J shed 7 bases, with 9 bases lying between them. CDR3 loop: CASSLSKWNEAFF. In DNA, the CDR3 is TGTGCCAGCAGTTTATCTAAGTGGAATGAAGCTTTCTTT.

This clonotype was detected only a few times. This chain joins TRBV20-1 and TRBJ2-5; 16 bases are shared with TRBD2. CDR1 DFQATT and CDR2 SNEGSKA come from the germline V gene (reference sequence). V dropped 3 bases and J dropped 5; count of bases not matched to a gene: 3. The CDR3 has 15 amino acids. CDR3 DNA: TGCAGTGCTAGTCCGGGACTAGCGGGGGGGGAGACCCAGTACTTC. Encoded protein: CSASPGLAGGETQYF.

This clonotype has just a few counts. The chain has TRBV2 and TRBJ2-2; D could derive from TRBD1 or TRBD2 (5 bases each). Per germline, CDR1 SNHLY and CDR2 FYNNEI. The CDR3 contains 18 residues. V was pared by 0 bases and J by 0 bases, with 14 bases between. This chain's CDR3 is CASSEAESGRTNTGELFF. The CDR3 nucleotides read TGTGCCAGCAGTGAAGCGGAGTCGGGACGGACGAACACCGGGGAGCTGTTTTTT.

CDR3 protein: CASSEYSGAGELFF. As DNA, the CDR3 is TGTGCCAGCAGTGAATACTCTGGGGCCGGGGAGCTGTTTTTT. The chain is built from TRBV2 and TRBJ2-2; the D is unclear. The ends were cut back, 2 bases at V and 6 bases at J, with 10 bases in the middle. Germline assignment: CDR1 SNHLY and CDR2 FYNNEI. The CDR3 is made up of 14 amino acids.

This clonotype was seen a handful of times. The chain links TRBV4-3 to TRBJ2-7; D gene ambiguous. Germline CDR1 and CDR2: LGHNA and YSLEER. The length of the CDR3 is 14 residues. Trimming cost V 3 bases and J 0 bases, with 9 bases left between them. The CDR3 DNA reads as TGCGCCAGCAGCCACAAGACCGACTCCTACGAGCAGTACTTC. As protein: CASSHKTDSYEQYF.

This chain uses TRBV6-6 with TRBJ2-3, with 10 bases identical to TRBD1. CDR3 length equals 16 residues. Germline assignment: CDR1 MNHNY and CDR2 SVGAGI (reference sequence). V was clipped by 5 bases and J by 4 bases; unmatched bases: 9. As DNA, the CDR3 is TGTGCCAGCAGTAAACAGCCGGGACAGGGGTCAGATACGCAGTATTTT. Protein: CASSKQPGQGSDTQYF.

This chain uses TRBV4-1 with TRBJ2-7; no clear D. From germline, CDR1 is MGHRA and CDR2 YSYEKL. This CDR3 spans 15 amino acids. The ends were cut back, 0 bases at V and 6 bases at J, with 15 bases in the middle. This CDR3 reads CASSQDYSESLEQYF. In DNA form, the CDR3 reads TGCGCCAGCAGCCAAGATTACAGCGAATCCCTCGAGCAGTACTTC.

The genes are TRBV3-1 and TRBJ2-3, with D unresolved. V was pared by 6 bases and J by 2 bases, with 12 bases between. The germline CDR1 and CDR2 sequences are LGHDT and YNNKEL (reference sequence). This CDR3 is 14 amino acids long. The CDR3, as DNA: TGTGCCAGCAGGTCCCGCTATGTCACAGATACGCAGTATTTT. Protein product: CASRSRYVTDTQYF.